One TCR beta chain is described in this entry. This record belongs to a study of blood T cell repertoires in COVID-19. Study details: Whether acute or convalescent, the COVID-19 samples came from the United States, Italy and Spain. The cDNA or gDNA used as material had been derived from T cells, B-cell-depleted T cells, or PBMCs.

Per the study methods: Reference gene primer amplification gave nucleated cell count estimates. This table comes from immunoSEQ multiplex PCR, and its TCRdb copy is limited to in-frame clones, with some not included. Clone size and the V and J calls come from that table; the DNA yielded D and trimming. Of around 51,000 clones in the sample, 90% were seen once. Trimming stripped 8 bases from V and 2 bases from J, with 15 bases between. The CDR3 totals 14 residues. Germline loops: CDR1 SNHLY, CDR2 FYNNEI. The chain couples TRBV2 to TRBJ2-5, with D perhaps matching TRBD1 (5 bases). The sequenced sample consisted of peripheral blood. This TCR derives from a man aged 65 to 85 with acute or convalescent COVID-19. DNA of the CDR3: TGTGCCAGCGGCCCAAGGGGTTCGCAAGAGACCCAGTACTTC. This codes for CASGPRGSQETQYF.